There are many counts of the clone carrying this TCR beta chain. The antigen remains undetermined. TCRdb redid the calling of the PCR reads with MiXCR, one entry per CDR3 protein. The sample consists of 460,000 or so distinct CDR3 sequences, under 30% of them appearing once. These data are taken from a study of molecular identifiers for immune sequencing clone quantification. Broader study findings: Shared barcodes on identical TCR molecules could underestimate the sizes of highly expanded clones.

Sequenced sample: naive CD8+ T cells from blood, with Jurkat cell RNA spiked in. Subset in this sample: FACS-sorted CD8+CD4-CCR7+CD45RA+ naive T cells. This clonotype was obtained from a human donor in good health. Some libraries in this study had Jurkat cell RNA spiked in.

CDR3 in amino acids: CASSYVRQGGDTEAFF. CDR3 in DNA: TGTGCCAGCAGTTACGTCCGACAGGGCGGTGACACTGAAGCTTTCTTT. The chain recombines TRBV6-5 with TRBJ1-1, with 7 positions matching TRBD1. Germline V lookup: CDR1 MNHEY, CDR2 SVGAGI. There are 16 residues in the CDR3. V was clipped by 2 bases and J by 3 bases; unmatched bases: 9.